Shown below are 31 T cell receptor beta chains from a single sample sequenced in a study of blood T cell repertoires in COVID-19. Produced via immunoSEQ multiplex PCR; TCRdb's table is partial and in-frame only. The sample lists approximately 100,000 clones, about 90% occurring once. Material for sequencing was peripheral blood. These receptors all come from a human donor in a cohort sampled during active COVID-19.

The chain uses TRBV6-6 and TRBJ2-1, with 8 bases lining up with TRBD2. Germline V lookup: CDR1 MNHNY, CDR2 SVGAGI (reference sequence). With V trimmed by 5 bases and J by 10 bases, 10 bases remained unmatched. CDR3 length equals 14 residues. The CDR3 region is CASSPTPGLGEQFF. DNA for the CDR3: TGTGCCAGCAGTCCTACCCCGGGACTAGGGGAGCAGTTCTTC.

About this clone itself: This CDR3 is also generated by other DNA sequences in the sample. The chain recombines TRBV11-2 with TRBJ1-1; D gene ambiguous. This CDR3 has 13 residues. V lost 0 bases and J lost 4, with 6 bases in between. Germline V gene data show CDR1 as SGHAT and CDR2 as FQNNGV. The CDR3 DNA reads TGTGCCAGCAGCTTAGATCGGGGCACTGAAGCTTTCTTT. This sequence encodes CASSLDRGTEAFF. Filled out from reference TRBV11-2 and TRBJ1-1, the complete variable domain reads EAGVAQSPRYKIIEKRQSVAFWCNPISGHATLYWYQQILGQGPKLLIQFQNNGVVDDSQLPKDRFSAERLKGVDSTLKIQPAKLEDSAVYLCASSLDRGTEAFFGQGTRLTVV.

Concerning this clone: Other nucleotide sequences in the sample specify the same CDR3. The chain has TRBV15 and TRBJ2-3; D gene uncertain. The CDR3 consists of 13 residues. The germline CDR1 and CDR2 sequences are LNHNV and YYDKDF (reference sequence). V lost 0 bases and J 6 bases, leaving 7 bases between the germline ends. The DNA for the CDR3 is TGTGCCACCAGCAGAGACCTCAGGGATACGCAGTATTTT. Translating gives CATSRDLRDTQYF.

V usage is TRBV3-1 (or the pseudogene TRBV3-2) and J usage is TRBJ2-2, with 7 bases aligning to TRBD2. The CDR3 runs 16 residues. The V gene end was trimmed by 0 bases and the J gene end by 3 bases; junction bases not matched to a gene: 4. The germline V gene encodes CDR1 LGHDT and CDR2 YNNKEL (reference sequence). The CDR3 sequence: CASSQEGLIYTGELFF. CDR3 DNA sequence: TGTGCCAGCAGCCAAGAGGGACTAATTTACACCGGGGAGCTGTTTTTT.

The DNA for the CDR3 is TGTGCCAGCGACCCGGGACTAGGAATTGTCGGCGGGGAGCTGTTTTTT. Translating it yields CASDPGLGIVGGELFF. This rearrangement joins TRBV25-1 to TRBJ2-2, with 8 nucleotides matching TRBD2. J lost 7 bases, V lost 8 bases, and 15 bases had no gene match. The CDR3 runs to 16 residues. Germline CDR1 is MGHDK and CDR2 is SYGVNS.

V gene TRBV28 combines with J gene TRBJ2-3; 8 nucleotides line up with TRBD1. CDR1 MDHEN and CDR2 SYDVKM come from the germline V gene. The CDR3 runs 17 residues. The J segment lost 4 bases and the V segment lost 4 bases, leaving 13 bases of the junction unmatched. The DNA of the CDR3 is TGTGCCAGCAGTTATGTGCAGGGGGCGGACTATCCAGATACGCAGTATTTT. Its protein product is CASSYVQGADYPDTQYF.

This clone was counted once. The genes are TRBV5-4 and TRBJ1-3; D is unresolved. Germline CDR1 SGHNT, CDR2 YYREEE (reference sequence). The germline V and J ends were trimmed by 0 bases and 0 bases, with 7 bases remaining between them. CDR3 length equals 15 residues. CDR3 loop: CASSLVGNSGNTIYF. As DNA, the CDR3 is TGTGCCAGCAGCTTGGTTGGCAACTCTGGAAACACCATATATTTT. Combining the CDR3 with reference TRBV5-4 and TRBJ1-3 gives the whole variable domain ETGVTQSPTHLIKTRGQQVTLRCSSQSGHNTVSWYQQALGQGPQFIFQYYREEENGRGNFPPRFSGLQFPNYSSELNVNALELDDSALYLCASSLVGNSGNTIYFGEGSWLTVV.

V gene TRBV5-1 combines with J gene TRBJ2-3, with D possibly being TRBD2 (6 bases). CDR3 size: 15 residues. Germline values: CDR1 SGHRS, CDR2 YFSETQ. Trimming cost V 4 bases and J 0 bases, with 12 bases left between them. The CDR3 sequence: CASSPAGLSTDTQYF. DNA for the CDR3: TGCGCCAGCAGCCCGGCGGGGTTGAGCACAGATACGCAGTATTTT.

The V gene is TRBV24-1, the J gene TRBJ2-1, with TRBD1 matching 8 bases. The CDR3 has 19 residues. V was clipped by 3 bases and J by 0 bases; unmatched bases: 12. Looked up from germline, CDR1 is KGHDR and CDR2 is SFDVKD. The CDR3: CATSDAGTGRFGSYNEQFF. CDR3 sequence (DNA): TGTGCCACCAGTGATGCCGGGACAGGTCGATTTGGCTCCTACAATGAGCAGTTCTTC.

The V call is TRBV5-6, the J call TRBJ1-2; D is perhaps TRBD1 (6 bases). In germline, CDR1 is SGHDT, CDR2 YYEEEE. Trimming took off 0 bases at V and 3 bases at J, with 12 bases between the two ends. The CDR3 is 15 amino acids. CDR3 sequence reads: CASSLGDKAHYGYTF. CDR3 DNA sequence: TGTGCCAGCAGCTTGGGGGACAAGGCCCACTATGGCTACACCTTC.

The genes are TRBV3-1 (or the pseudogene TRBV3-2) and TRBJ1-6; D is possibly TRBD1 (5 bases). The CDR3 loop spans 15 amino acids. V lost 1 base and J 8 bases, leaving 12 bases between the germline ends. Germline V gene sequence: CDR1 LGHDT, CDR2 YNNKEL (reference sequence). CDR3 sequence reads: CASSQARGRDSPLHF. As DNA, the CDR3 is TGTGCCAGCAGCCAAGCTAGGGGTCGGGATTCACCCCTCCACTTT.

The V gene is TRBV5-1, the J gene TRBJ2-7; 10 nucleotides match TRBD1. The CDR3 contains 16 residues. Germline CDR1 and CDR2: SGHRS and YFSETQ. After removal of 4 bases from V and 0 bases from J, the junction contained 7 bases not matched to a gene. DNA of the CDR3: TGCGCCAGCAGCCCCCGGGACAGGGGAGGCTCCTACGAGCAGTACTTC. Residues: CASSPRDRGGSYEQYF.

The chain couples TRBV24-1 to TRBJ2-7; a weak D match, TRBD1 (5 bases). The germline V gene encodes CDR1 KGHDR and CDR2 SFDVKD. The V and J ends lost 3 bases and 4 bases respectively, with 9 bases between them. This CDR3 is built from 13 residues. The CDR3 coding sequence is TGTGCCACCAGTGATGGCAGGGTTTACGAGCAGTACTTC. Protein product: CATSDGRVYEQYF.

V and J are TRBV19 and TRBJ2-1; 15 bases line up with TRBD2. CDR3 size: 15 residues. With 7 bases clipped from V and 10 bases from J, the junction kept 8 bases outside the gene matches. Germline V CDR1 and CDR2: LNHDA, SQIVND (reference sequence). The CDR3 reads CASNGLAGGPGEQFF. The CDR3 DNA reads TGTGCCAGTAATGGACTAGCGGGGGGGCCAGGAGAGCAGTTCTTC.

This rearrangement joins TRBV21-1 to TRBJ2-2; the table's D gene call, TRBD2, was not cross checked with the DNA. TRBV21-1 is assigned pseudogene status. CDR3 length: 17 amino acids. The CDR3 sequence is CASSKAGSGVPPGELFF. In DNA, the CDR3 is TGTGCCAGCAGCAAAGCGGGTAGCGGGGTCCCACCCGGGGAGCTGTTTTTT.

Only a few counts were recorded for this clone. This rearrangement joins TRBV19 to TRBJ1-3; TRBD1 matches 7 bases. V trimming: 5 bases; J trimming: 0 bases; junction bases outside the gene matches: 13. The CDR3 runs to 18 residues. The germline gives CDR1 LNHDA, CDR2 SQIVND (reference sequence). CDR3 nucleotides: TGTGCCAGTAGTTCCGTCGCCGGGACAGCTTCCTCTGGAAACACCATATATTTT. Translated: CASSSVAGTASSGNTIYF.

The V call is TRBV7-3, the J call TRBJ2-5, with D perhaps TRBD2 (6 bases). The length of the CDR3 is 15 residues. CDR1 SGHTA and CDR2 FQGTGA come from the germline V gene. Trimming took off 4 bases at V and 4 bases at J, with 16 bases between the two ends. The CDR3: CASSSSPGDGETQYF. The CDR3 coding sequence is TGTGCCAGCAGCTCCTCCCCGGGGGACGGAGAGACCCAGTACTTC.

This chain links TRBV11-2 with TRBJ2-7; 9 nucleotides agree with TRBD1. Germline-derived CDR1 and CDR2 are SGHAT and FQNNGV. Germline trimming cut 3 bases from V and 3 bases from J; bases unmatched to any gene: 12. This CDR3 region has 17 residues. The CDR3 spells CASSFPEQGAWLYEQYF. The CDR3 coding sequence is TGTGCCAGCAGCTTTCCCGAACAGGGGGCTTGGCTCTACGAGCAGTACTTC. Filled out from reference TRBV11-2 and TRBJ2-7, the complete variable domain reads EAGVAQSPRYKIIEKRQSVAFWCNPISGHATLYWYQQILGQGPKLLIQFQNNGVVDDSQLPKDRFSAERLKGVDSTLKIQPAKLEDSAVYLCASSFPEQGAWLYEQYFGPGTRLTVT.

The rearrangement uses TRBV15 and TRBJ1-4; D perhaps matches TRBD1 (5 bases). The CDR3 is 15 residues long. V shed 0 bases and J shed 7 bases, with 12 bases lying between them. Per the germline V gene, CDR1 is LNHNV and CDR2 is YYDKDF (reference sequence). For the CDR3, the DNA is TGTGCCACCAGCAGAGATCGGGGGGGGAGTGAAAAACTGTTTTTT. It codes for CATSRDRGGSEKLFF.

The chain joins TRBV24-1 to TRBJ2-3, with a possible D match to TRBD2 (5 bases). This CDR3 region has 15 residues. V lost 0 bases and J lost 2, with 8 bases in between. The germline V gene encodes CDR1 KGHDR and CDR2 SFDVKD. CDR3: CATSDLTADTDTQYF. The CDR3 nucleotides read TGTGCCACCAGTGATTTGACAGCGGACACAGATACGCAGTATTTT.

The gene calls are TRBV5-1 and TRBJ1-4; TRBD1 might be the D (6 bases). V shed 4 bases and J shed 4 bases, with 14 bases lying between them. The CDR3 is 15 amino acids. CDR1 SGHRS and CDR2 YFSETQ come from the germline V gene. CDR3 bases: TGCGCCAGCAGCCCTAAGACAGGAGGTAATGAAAAACTGTTTTTT. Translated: CASSPKTGGNEKLFF.

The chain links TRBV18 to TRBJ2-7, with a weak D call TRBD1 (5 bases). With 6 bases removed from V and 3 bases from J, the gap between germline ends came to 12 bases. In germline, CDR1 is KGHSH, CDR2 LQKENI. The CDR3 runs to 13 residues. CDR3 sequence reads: CASSRIRDYEQYF. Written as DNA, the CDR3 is TGTGCCAGCTCCCGAATCAGGGACTACGAGCAGTACTTC.

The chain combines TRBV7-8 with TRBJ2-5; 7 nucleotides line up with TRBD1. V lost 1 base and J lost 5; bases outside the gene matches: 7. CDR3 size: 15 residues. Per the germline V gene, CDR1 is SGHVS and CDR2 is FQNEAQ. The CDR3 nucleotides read TGTGCCAGCAGCTTAGTTACAGGGGTATGGGAGACCCAGTACTTC. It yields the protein CASSLVTGVWETQYF.

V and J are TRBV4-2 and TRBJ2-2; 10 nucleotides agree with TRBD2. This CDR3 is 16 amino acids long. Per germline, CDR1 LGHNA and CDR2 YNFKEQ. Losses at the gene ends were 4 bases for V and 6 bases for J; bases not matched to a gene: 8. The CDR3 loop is CASSLEAGGRAGELFF. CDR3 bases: TGTGCCAGCAGCCTCGAAGCGGGAGGGAGGGCCGGGGAGCTGTTTTTT.

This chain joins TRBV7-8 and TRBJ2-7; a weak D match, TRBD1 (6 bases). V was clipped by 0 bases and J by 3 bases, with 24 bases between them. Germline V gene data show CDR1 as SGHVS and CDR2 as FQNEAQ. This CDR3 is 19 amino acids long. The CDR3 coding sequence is TGTGCCAGCAGCTTAGCCAGGACAGTGGTCCGAAGGGGTGACTACGAGCAGTACTTC. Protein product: CASSLARTVVRRGDYEQYF.

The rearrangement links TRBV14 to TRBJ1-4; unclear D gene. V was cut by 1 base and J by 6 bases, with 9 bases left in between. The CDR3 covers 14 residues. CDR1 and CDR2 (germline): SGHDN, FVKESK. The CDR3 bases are TGTGCCAGCAGCCAAGGGGCGGGGTATGAAAAACTGTTTTTT. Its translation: CASSQGAGYEKLFF.

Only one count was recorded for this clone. The CDR3: CASSARGTSGQETQYF. The CDR3 DNA reads TGTGCCAGCAGCGCAAGGGGGACTAGCGGCCAAGAGACCCAGTACTTC. The chain has TRBV9 and TRBJ2-5, with 11 positions matching TRBD2. The CDR3 extends over 16 amino acids. Germline V gives CDR1 SGDLS, CDR2 YYNGEE. With 3 bases clipped from V and 1 base from J, the junction kept 5 bases outside the gene matches.

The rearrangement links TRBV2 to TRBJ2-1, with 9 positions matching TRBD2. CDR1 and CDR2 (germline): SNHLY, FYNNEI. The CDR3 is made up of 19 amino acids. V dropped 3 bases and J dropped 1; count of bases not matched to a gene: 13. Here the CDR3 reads CASSEVVASGALSYNEQFF. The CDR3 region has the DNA TGTGCCAGCAGTGAGGTAGTGGCTAGCGGGGCCCTATCCTACAATGAGCAGTTCTTC.

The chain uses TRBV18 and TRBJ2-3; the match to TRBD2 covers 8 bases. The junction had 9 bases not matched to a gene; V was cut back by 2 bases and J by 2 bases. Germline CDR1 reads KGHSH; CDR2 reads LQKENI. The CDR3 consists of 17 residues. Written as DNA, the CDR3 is TGTGCCAGCTCACCATTTATTCGGGAGGGAAACACAGATACGCAGTATTTT. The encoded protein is CASSPFIREGNTDTQYF. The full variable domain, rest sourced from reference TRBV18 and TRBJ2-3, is NAGVMQNPRHLVRRRGQEARLRCSPMKGHSHVYWYRQLPEEGLKFMVYLQKENIIDESGMPKERFSAEFPKEGPSILRIQQVVRGDSAAYFCASSPFIREGNTDTQYFGPGTRLTVL.

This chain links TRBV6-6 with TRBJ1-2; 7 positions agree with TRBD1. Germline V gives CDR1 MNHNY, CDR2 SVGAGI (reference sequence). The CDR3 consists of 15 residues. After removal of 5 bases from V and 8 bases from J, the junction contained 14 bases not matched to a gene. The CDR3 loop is CASSRPGQAPKGYTF. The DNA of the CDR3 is TGTGCCAGCAGTCGACCAGGACAGGCTCCTAAAGGCTACACCTTC.

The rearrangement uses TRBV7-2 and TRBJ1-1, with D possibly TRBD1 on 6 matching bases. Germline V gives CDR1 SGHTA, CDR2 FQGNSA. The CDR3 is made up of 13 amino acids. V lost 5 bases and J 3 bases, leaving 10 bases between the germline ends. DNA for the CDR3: TGTGCCAGCAGCGCCGACAGGTACACTGAAGCTTTCTTT. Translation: CASSADRYTEAFF. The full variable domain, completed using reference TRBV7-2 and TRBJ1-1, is GAGVSQSPSNKVTEKGKDVELRCDPISGHTALYWYRQSLGQGLEFLIYFQGNSAPDKSGLPSDRFSAERTGGSVSTLTIQRTQQEDSAVYLCASSADRYTEAFFGQGTRLTVV.